This is a list of T cell receptor beta chains from one sample in a study of blood T cell repertoires in COVID-19. Generated by immunoSEQ multiplex PCR, the TCRdb table keeps only in-frame clones and is missing some. The data contain a few hundred thousand clones, approximately 80% of them singletons. The sequenced material came from peripheral blood. Receptors originate from a woman aged 45-60 years with active or convalescent COVID-19. The CDR3 runs from the conserved cysteine through the conserved F or W. D genes are given only for firm matches. Not every row has a clone size; where given, it reads once, few, many or a size class.

J,size,D,V,CDR3,DNA
TRBJ2-6,-,-,TRBV28,CASSPGGTGANVLTF,TGTGCCAGCAGCCCAGGGGGGACTGGGGCCAACGTCCTGACTTTC
TRBJ2-7,-,TRBD2,TRBV11-2,CASSLGLAGGSSEQYF,TGTGCCAGCAGCTTAGGACTAGCGGGAGGCTCGAGCGAGCAGTACTTC
TRBJ2-3,-,TRBD2,TRBV29-1,CSVGRREPPTDTQYF,TGCAGCGTTGGGCGGCGGGAGCCCCCCACAGATACGCAGTATTTT
TRBJ2-1,-,-,TRBV6-5,CASKDSGYNEQFF,TGTGCCAGCAAGGACTCTGGATACAATGAGCAGTTCTTC
TRBJ1-1,-,TRBD1,TRBV5-1,CASSRAPLGQGTNTEAFF,TGCGCCAGCAGCCGAGCACCGCTGGGACAGGGAACGAACACTGAAGCTTTCTTT
TRBJ2-1,-,TRBD2,TRBV13,CASSPGLAGVSVLEWSYNEQFF,TGTGCCAGCAGCCCTGGACTAGCGGGAGTCTCAGTACTAGAGTGGTCCTACAATGAGCAGTTCTTC
TRBJ1-2,-,TRBD1,TRBV6-6,CASSHGQGVGYTF,TGTGCCAGCAGTCACGGACAGGGGGTGGGCTACACCTTC
TRBJ2-5,once,TRBD1,TRBV2,CASSGMGQDQETQYF,TGTGCCAGCAGCGGAATGGGACAGGACCAAGAGACCCAGTACTTC
TRBJ2-1,-,-,TRBV5-1,CASSPSTSNEQFF,TGCGCCAGCAGCCCGAGTACTAGCAATGAGCAGTTCTTC
TRBJ2-1,-,TRBD1,TRBV5-1,CASSPGDRESYNEQFF,TGCGCCAGCAGCCCGGGGGACAGGGAAAGCTACAATGAGCAGTTCTTC
TRBJ1-1,once,-,TRBV27,CASIADGDTEAFF,TGTGCCAGCATAGCAGACGGGGACACTGAAGCTTTCTTT
TRBJ1-1,once,-,TRBV6-5,CASSYVGAITEAFF,TGTGCCAGCAGTTACGTAGGGGCGATCACTGAAGCTTTCTTT
TRBJ2-7,once,TRBD1,TRBV2,CASSGTGGNNEQYF,TGTGCCAGCAGTGGGACAGGGGGAAATAACGAGCAGTACTTC
TRBJ2-3,-,-,TRBV24-1,CATSDPTSRDTQYF,TGTGCCACCAGTGATCCCACTAGCCGAGATACGCAGTATTTT
TRBJ2-1,-,TRBD1,TRBV11-3,CASSLTAWGQATYNEQFF,TGTGCCAGCAGCCTCACCGCATGGGGACAGGCTACCTACAATGAGCAGTTCTTC
TRBJ1-4,-,TRBD1,TRBV15,CATSRPGQNEKLFF,TGTGCCACCAGCAGACCGGGACAGAATGAAAAACTGTTTTTT
TRBJ2-7,-,TRBD1,TRBV7-9,CASSFTGENPYEQYF,TGTGCCAGCAGTTTTACAGGGGAAAATCCCTACGAGCAGTACTTC
TRBJ1-1,-,-,TRBV19,CASSIDRDMNTEAFF,TGTGCCAGTAGTATAGACAGGGACATGAACACTGAAGCTTTCTTT
TRBJ2-2,-,TRBD2,TRBV4-2,CASSQEGSGRRRTGELFF,TGTGCCAGCAGCCAAGAAGGTAGCGGGAGGCGAAGGACCGGGGAGCTGTTTTTT
TRBJ2-1,once,-,TRBV2,CASSEVAGLIFHEQFF,TGTGCCAGCAGTGAAGTCGCGGGACTTATTTTCCATGAGCAGTTCTTC
TRBJ2-3,many,-,TRBV12-5,CASGNEWRDPGTDTQYF,TGTGCTAGTGGAAACGAGTGGAGGGATCCGGGCACAGATACGCAGTATTTT
TRBJ1-6,-,TRBD1,TRBV28,CASRFTGQGLNSPLHF,TGTGCCAGCAGATTTACTGGACAGGGTCTGAATTCACCCCTCCACTTT
TRBJ2-3,-,-,TRBV7-3,CASSFSGGTTDTQYF,TGTGCCAGCAGCTTTAGCGGCGGTACGACAGATACGCAGTATTTT
TRBJ2-7,-,TRBD2,TRBV4-2,CASSQAAGASYEQYF,TGTGCCAGCAGCCAAGCGGCGGGAGCCTCCTACGAGCAGTACTTC
TRBJ2-7,-,TRBD1,TRBV10-3,CAISGGQGSYEQYF,TGTGCCATCAGTGGGGGACAGGGATCCTACGAGCAGTACTTC
TRBJ2-3,-,TRBD2,TRBV3-1/TRBV3-2,CASSGTTTGDTQYF,TGTGCCAGCAGCGGGACTACCACGGGGGATACGCAGTATTTT
TRBJ1-2,-,TRBD1,TRBV29-1,CSVTGGAAYGYTF,TGCAGCGTTACAGGGGGCGCCGCCTATGGCTACACCTTC
TRBJ2-5,-,TRBD1,TRBV7-9,CASSSGQGAWETQYF,TGTGCCAGCAGCAGCGGACAGGGGGCGTGGGAGACCCAGTACTTC
TRBJ2-1,-,TRBD2,TRBV9,CASSGTSGRYNEQFF,TGTGCCAGCAGCGGGACTAGCGGGAGATACAATGAGCAGTTCTTC